Each of the 30 T cell receptor beta chains below was sequenced from the same sample in a study of T cell clonality in common variable immunodeficiency. The method was immunoSEQ multiplex PCR; TCRdb's version includes in-frame clones alone and lacks a portion of them. The sample yields tens of thousands of clones, without any singletons. Sequences were obtained from peripheral blood mononuclear cells. Source of these receptors: a person between 18 and 70 years old in good health.

This clone has at least ten counts. The missing CDR3 end, 3 residues past where the read stops, is filled in from the germline J gene. This chain links TRBV14 with TRBJ2-7, with 14 nucleotides matching TRBD2. This CDR3 comprises 16 residues. The V gene's germline CDR1 is SGHDN and CDR2 FVKESK. The J segment lost 4 bases and the V segment lost 4 bases, leaving 6 bases of the junction unmatched. The CDR3 is CASSLVTSGRGYEQYF. The sequenced CDR3 bases are TGTGCCAGCAGCCTCGTGACTAGCGGGAGGGGGTACGAG.

At least ten counts were recorded for this clone. The CDR3 goes on 3 residues after the read ends, and that part is filled in from the germline J gene. This chain joins TRBV5-1 and TRBJ1-1; TRBD1 agrees at 8 bases. V trimming: 4 bases; J trimming: 4 bases; junction bases outside the gene matches: 3. The germline V gene encodes CDR1 SGHRS and CDR2 YFSETQ. This CDR3 has 13 amino acids. The DNA read from the CDR3 is TGCGCCAGCAGCGGGACAGGATTCACTGAA. Residues: CASSGTGFTE. Given in full, the CDR3 is CASSGTGFTEAFF.

About this clone: One end of the junction varies from germline; a read error may be responsible. The CDR3 spells CSARDFGKRGDTEAFF. CDR3 DNA, as far as it was read: TGCAGCGCTAGAGATTTTGGGAAACGCGGGGACACTGAA. This chain links TRBV20-1 with TRBJ1-1; D call uncertain. The read stops 3 residues short of the end of the CDR3; the missing end is completed from the germline J gene. The CDR3 is 16 residues long. Germline V gives CDR1 DFQATT, CDR2 SNEGSKA (reference sequence).

This clone has just a few counts. The CDR3 end falls 3 residues outside the read, so it is completed with the germline J gene. The gene calls are TRBV11-2 and TRBJ2-7; no reliable D call. V lost 6 bases and J 2 bases, leaving 11 bases between the germline ends. CDR1 is SGHAT, CDR2 FQNNGV, per germline. This CDR3 comprises 13 residues. The CDR3 region is CASSFPAAYEQYF. CDR3 bases read: TGTGCCAGCAGTTTCCCGGCGGCCTACGAG.

This clone was observed at least ten times. The CDR3 end falls 3 residues outside the read, so it is completed with the germline J gene. The gene calls are TRBV29-1 and TRBJ2-3; 11 nucleotides match TRBD2. Per germline, CDR1 SQVTM and CDR2 ANQGSEA. The CDR3 consists of 12 residues. J lost 6 bases, V lost 7 bases, and 3 bases had no gene match. The CDR3 DNA, read in part, is TGCAGCGGACTAGCGGGGATGGATACG. It is translated as CSGLAGMDT. The complete CDR3 protein is CSGLAGMDTQYF.

This clone was counted many times. The observed sequence ends 3 residues before the CDR3 terminus, with the missing tail filled in from the germline J gene. This rearrangement joins TRBV20-1 to TRBJ1-5; 7 positions agree with TRBD1. This CDR3 is 14 amino acids long. Germline CDR1 and CDR2: DFQATT and SNEGSKA (reference sequence). The trim removed 1 base at V and 5 bases at J, leaving 5 bases unmatched. The CDR3 sequence is CSARGQGTDQPQHF. The DNA read from the CDR3 is TGCAGTGCTAGAGGACAGGGTACGGATCAGCCC.

This clone was counted ten times or more. The read terminates 3 residues ahead of where the CDR3 ends, so the germline J gene completes it. The chain couples TRBV6-2 or TRBV6-3 to TRBJ2-1, with TRBD1 identical over 11 bases. The CDR3 runs 15 residues. The germline CDR1 and CDR2 sequences are MNHEY and SVGEGT. The trim removed 5 bases at V and 8 bases at J, leaving 8 bases unmatched. CDR3 amino acids: CASSPYRDRGYEQFF. CDR3 DNA, as far as it was read: TGTGCCAGCAGTCCTTACCGGGACAGGGGGTATGAG.

This clone has more than one count but fewer than ten. The CDR3 end is not reached by the read, which stops 3 residues before it; the germline J gene fills it in. This rearrangement joins TRBV7-2 to TRBJ1-2, with D uncertain. From germline, CDR1 is SGHTA and CDR2 FQGNSA. This CDR3 is 14 amino acids long. CDR3 DNA, as far as it was read: TGTGCCAGCAGCTTAGGCGGAGTTAGCTACGAC. It translates to CASSLGGVSYD. The entire CDR3 sequence reads CASSLGGVSYDYTF.

This clone appeared many times. The CDR3 end lies 3 residues beyond the end of the read and is filled in from the germline J gene. V usage is TRBV20-1 and J usage is TRBJ2-1; 11 nucleotides agree with TRBD2. The CDR3 is 18 residues long. From germline, CDR1 is DFQATT and CDR2 SNEGSKA (reference sequence). The J segment lost 0 bases and the V segment lost 2 bases, leaving 9 bases of the junction unmatched. The CDR3 sequence is CSARFLAGGTPSYNEQFF. The DNA read from the CDR3 is TGCAGTGCTAGATTCCTAGCGGGGGGAACCCCCTCCTACAATGAG.

There are many counts of this clone. Read sequence stops 3 residues before the CDR3 end, and the germline J gene provides the missing end. The rearrangement links TRBV19 to TRBJ1-1; 9 bases are shared with TRBD1. Trimming removed 4 bases from V and 4 bases from J; junction bases left unmatched: 7. This CDR3 is 15 amino acids long. CDR1 LNHDA and CDR2 SQIVND come from the germline V gene (reference sequence). The CDR3 sequence is CASSTGTGQGTEAFF. The CDR3 DNA, read in part, is TGTGCCAGTAGTACTGGGACAGGGCAGGGCACTGAA.

This clone was picked up many times. The CDR3 extends 3 residues past the end of the read, so its final part is completed from the germline J gene. The chain is built from TRBV12-3 or TRBV12-4 and TRBJ2-2, with D maybe TRBD2 (5 bases). V lost 3 bases, J lost 4 bases, and 18 bases lay in between. This CDR3 is built from 17 residues. The CDR3 reads CASSFLSVASRTGELFF. The covered CDR3 bases are TGTGCCAGCAGTTTCCTCAGTGTGGCTAGCCGCACCGGGGAG.

This clone was seen at least ten times. The CDR3 is cut off 3 residues early in the read; its end comes from the germline J gene. V usage is TRBV29-1 and J usage is TRBJ2-1; possible D gene TRBD2, 6 bases. This CDR3 is built from 13 residues. Trimming stripped 6 bases from V and 3 bases from J, with 12 bases between. The germline gives CDR1 SQVTM, CDR2 ANQGSEA. The CDR3 loop is CSVVRGNYNEQFF. The covered CDR3 bases are TGCAGCGTAGTCCGGGGGAACTACAATGAG.

Many counts were recorded for this clone. The read ends 3 residues before the CDR3 terminus; that terminus is restored from the germline J gene. This sequence joins TRBV7-6 and TRBJ2-7, with D unclear. V was pared by 4 bases and J by 6 bases, with 16 bases between. The CDR3 is 14 amino acids. Per germline, CDR1 SGHVS and CDR2 FNYEAQ. This chain's CDR3 is CASSSLPGRGEQYF. CDR3 DNA (partial): TGTGCCAGCAGCTCGCTCCCAGGCAGAGGCGAG.

This clone was seen at least ten times. The read ends 3 residues shy of where the CDR3 ends; the end is completed using the germline J gene. The chain has TRBV19 and TRBJ2-5, with TRBD1 matching over 9 bases. Trimming took 4 bases from V and 6 from J; bases not matched to a gene: 18. Germline-derived CDR1 and CDR2 are LNHDA and SQIVND (reference sequence). The CDR3 is made up of 18 amino acids. The CDR3 bases that were read are TGTGCCAGTAGTACCCGCCTACCGGGACAGGGTCCTGGACAGACC. Translation: CASSTRLPGQGPGQT. The entire CDR3 protein reads CASSTRLPGQGPGQTQYF. The whole variable domain, filled in from reference TRBV19 and TRBJ2-5, reads DGGITQSPKYLFRKEGQNVTLSCEQNLNHDAMYWYRQDPGQGLRLIYYSQIVNDFQKGDIAEGYSVSREKKESFPLTVTSAQKNPTAFYLCASSTRLPGQGPGQTQYFGPGTRLLVL.

At least ten counts were recorded for this clone. The read ends 3 residues early relative to the CDR3; the germline J gene fills the gap. V usage is TRBV6-1 and J usage is TRBJ1-1; perhaps TRBD1 as D (6 bases). CDR3 length: 15 residues. Trimming removed 2 bases from V and 5 bases from J, with 15 bases in between. Germline V lookup: CDR1 MNHNS, CDR2 SASEGT. Incomplete CDR3 DNA: TGTGCCAGCAGTGAACCCGGGTTACAGGGAACTGAA. This translates into CASSEPGLQGTE. The entire CDR3 protein reads CASSEPGLQGTEAFF.

Many counts were recorded for this clone. The read halts 3 residues ahead of the CDR3 end, with the missing end drawn from the germline J gene. J is TRBJ2-2 and V is TRBV5-5, with no clear D. This CDR3 is 12 amino acids long. The germline V and J ends were trimmed by 2 bases and 5 bases, with 4 bases remaining between them. Germline assignment: CDR1 SGHKS and CDR2 YYEKEE (reference sequence). The covered CDR3 bases are TGTGCCAGCAGCTTCGGGACCGGGGAG. This gives the protein CASSFGTGE. The full CDR3 sequence reads CASSFGTGELFF.

Many counts were recorded for this clone. From the germline J gene comes the end of the CDR3, since the read stops 3 residues before it. The V gene is TRBV30, the J gene TRBJ1-4; no clear D gene. Germline-derived CDR1 and CDR2 are GTSNPN and SVGIG (reference sequence). CDR3 length: 12 residues. Trimming removed 2 bases from V and 3 bases from J, with 4 bases in between. The CDR3 is CAWSPSNEKLFF. The part of the CDR3 DNA that was read is TGTGCCTGGAGTCCCTCTAATGAAAAA. Supplemented by reference TRBV30 and TRBJ1-4, the full variable domain reads SQTIHQWPATLVQPVGSPLSLECTVEGTSNPNLYWYRQAAGRGLQLLFYSVGIGQISSEVPQNLSASRPQDRQFILSSKKLLLSDSGFYLCAWSPSNEKLFFGSGTQLSVL.

This clone was seen ten or more times. The CDR3 end lies 3 residues beyond the end of the read and is filled in from the germline J gene. The chain links TRBV5-1 to TRBJ2-1; 8 positions agree with TRBD2. The CDR3 covers 15 residues. Germline lookup yields CDR1 SGHRS and CDR2 YFSETQ. After removal of 0 bases from V and 9 bases from J, the junction contained 8 bases not matched to a gene. The CDR3 DNA, read in part, is TGCGCCAGCAGCTTGGTGAGCGGGAGTAAGATTGAG. This translates into CASSLVSGSKIE. The full CDR3 is CASSLVSGSKIEQFF.

At least ten counts were recorded for this clone. The observed sequence ends 3 residues before the CDR3 terminus, with the missing tail filled in from the germline J gene. The J gene is TRBJ2-1, the V gene TRBV12-3 or TRBV12-4, with 8 bases fitting TRBD2. Trimming took 6 bases from V and 6 from J; bases not matched to a gene: 7. CDR3 size: 14 residues. This CDR3 is CASSPGGLANEQFF. CDR3 DNA, as far as it was read: TGTGCCAGCAGCCCTGGCGGACTAGCCAATGAG.

This clone has at least ten counts. The read ends 3 residues shy of where the CDR3 ends; the end is completed using the germline J gene. This chain links TRBV29-1 with TRBJ2-5; TRBD1 agrees at 8 bases. Trimming cost V 4 bases and J 1 base; bases outside gene matches: 2. The CDR3 contains 13 residues. Germline CDR1 SQVTM, CDR2 ANQGSEA. CDR3 loop: CSVGDRFQETQYF. The CDR3 bases that were read are TGCAGCGTTGGGGACAGGTTCCAAGAGACC.

This clone was observed many times. The CDR3 extends 3 residues past the end of the read, so its final part is completed from the germline J gene. The rearrangement joins TRBV4-2 to TRBJ2-2, with D possibly TRBD1 on 6 matching bases. Per the germline V gene, CDR1 is LGHNA and CDR2 is YNFKEQ. Trimming cost V 2 bases and J 2 bases, with 9 bases left between them. CDR3 length: 15 residues. The part of the CDR3 DNA that was read is TGTGCCAGCAGCCAATGGACAGACAACACCGGGGAG. As protein: CASSQWTDNTGE. The full CDR3 is CASSQWTDNTGELFF.

This clone was seen ten or more times. The sequence runs out 3 residues before the end of the CDR3; the remainder is reconstructed from the germline J gene. J is TRBJ1-2 and V is TRBV5-1, with 9 bases aligning to TRBD1. The ends lost 0 bases at V and 2 bases at J; junction bases unmatched: 2. Germline CDR1 is SGHRS and CDR2 is YFSETQ. The CDR3 is 15 amino acids. The CDR3 bases that were read are TGCGCCAGCAGCTTGGCACAGGGGGCAAACTATGGC. It yields the protein CASSLAQGANYG. The entire CDR3 sequence reads CASSLAQGANYGYTF.

This clone has a count of ten or more. The CDR3 is cut off 3 residues early in the read; its end comes from the germline J gene. The chain combines TRBV20-1 with TRBJ1-6; perhaps TRBD1 as D (5 bases). V was pared by 1 base and J by 7 bases, with 8 bases between. This CDR3 is 13 amino acids long. Per the germline V gene, CDR1 is DFQATT and CDR2 is SNEGSKA (reference sequence). The CDR3 sequence is CSARGGGNSPLHF. The CDR3 DNA, read in part, is TGCAGTGCTAGAGGGGGGGGAAATTCACCC.

With regard to this clone: The CDR3 end falls 3 residues outside the read, so it is completed with the germline J gene. The V and J genes are TRBV2 and TRBJ2-7; TRBD1 aligns across 11 bases. The germline V gene has CDR1 SNHLY and CDR2 FYNNEI. With 6 bases clipped from V and 6 bases from J, the junction kept 4 bases outside the gene matches. The CDR3 sequence is 13 residues long. CDR3 sequence reads: CASREDRGLEQYF. The part of the CDR3 DNA that was read is TGTGCCAGCAGGGAGGACAGGGGGCTCGAG.

This clone was observed at least ten times. The CDR3 goes on 3 residues after the read ends, and that part is filled in from the germline J gene. The gene calls are TRBV5-1 and TRBJ2-6; D is possibly TRBD1 (5 bases). The CDR3 sequence is 17 residues long. The germline gives CDR1 SGHRS, CDR2 YFSETQ. V was pared by 0 bases and J by 0 bases, with 10 bases between. The CDR3 DNA, read in part, is TGCGCCAGCAGCTTGGAAAGGGGTTTCTCTGGGGCCAACGTC. Protein: CASSLERGFSGANV. The CDR3, in full, reads CASSLERGFSGANVLTF.

The sample holds many counts of this clone. The read falls 3 residues short of the CDR3 end, and the missing part is taken from the germline J gene. The rearrangement joins TRBV10-3 to TRBJ2-1, with D unresolved. The germline V and J ends were trimmed by 6 bases and 5 bases, with 8 bases remaining between them. CDR3 length equals 12 residues. Germline CDR1 and CDR2: ENHRY and SYGVKD. The sequenced CDR3 bases are TGTGCCATCAGCCAGGTCAACAATGAG. Its protein is CAISQVNNE. The full CDR3 is CAISQVNNEQFF.

This clone was counted only a few times. Sequencing ends 3 residues short of the CDR3 end; the germline J gene provides the rest. The chain has TRBV7-3 and TRBJ1-2; D possibly corresponds to TRBD1 (5 bases). This CDR3 spans 15 amino acids. Germline assignment: CDR1 SGHTA and CDR2 FQGTGA. The sequenced part of the CDR3 DNA is TGTGCCAGCAGCTTAATGGGCGGGGGTGCAGATACC. Encoded protein: CASSLMGGGADT. The whole CDR3 protein is CASSLMGGGADTYTF.

This clone was counted ten times or more. The read halts 3 residues ahead of the CDR3 end, with the missing end drawn from the germline J gene. The chain recombines TRBV4-2 with TRBJ1-6; perhaps TRBD1 as D (5 bases). Germline-derived CDR1 and CDR2 are LGHNA and YNFKEQ. The CDR3 loop spans 17 amino acids. V lost 3 bases, J lost 0 bases, and 12 bases lay in between. The CDR3 loop is CASSQETASSYNSPLHF. Partial CDR3 DNA: TGTGCCAGCAGCCAGGAGACAGCAAGCTCCTATAATTCACCC.

This clone has at least ten counts. With the read ending 3 residues before the CDR3 end, the germline J gene is used to fill in that end. The J gene is TRBJ2-1, the V gene TRBV5-1; TRBD1 matches 9 bases. The CDR3 extends over 15 amino acids. With V trimmed by 3 bases and J by 4 bases, 5 bases remained unmatched. Germline V gives CDR1 SGHRS, CDR2 YFSETQ. CDR3 sequence: CASSWTGVQYNEQFF. The covered CDR3 bases are TGCGCCAGCAGCTGGACAGGGGTACAGTACAATGAG.

In its sample, this clone was seen many times. The read gets to within 3 residues of the CDR3 end, and the germline J gene fills in the rest. The chain has TRBV20-1 and TRBJ2-3; maybe TRBD2 (5 bases). Germline lookup yields CDR1 DFQATT and CDR2 SNEGSKA (reference sequence). This CDR3 region has 14 residues. Trimming took 3 bases from V and 3 from J, leaving 13 bases between them. Incomplete CDR3 DNA: TGCAGTGCTAGTCTACTAGTCGGGACAGATACG. Amino acids: CSASLLVGTDT. The complete CDR3 reads CSASLLVGTDTQYF.